Listed here is a single TCR beta chain. The repertoire was sequenced with immunoSEQ multiplex PCR; TCRdb's copy has only in-frame clones and lacks some. Of tens of thousands of clones in the sample, 90% are singletons; the top ten hold under 4%. These data come from a study of T cell responses to AZD1222 COVID-19 vaccine. The germline V and J ends were trimmed by 3 bases and 0 bases, with 9 bases remaining between them. CDR1 and CDR2 (germline): SEHNR, FQNEAQ (reference sequence). The CDR3 consists of 15 residues. The receptor's source is an adult in good health. V and J are TRBV7-9 and TRBJ1-3; D ambiguous. Sequenced material: peripheral blood, taken on day 0 of AZD1222 vaccination. The chain's CDR3 is CASSFSVGSGNTIYF. For the CDR3, the DNA is TGTGCCAGCAGCTTTTCAGTCGGCTCTGGAAACACCATATATTTT.